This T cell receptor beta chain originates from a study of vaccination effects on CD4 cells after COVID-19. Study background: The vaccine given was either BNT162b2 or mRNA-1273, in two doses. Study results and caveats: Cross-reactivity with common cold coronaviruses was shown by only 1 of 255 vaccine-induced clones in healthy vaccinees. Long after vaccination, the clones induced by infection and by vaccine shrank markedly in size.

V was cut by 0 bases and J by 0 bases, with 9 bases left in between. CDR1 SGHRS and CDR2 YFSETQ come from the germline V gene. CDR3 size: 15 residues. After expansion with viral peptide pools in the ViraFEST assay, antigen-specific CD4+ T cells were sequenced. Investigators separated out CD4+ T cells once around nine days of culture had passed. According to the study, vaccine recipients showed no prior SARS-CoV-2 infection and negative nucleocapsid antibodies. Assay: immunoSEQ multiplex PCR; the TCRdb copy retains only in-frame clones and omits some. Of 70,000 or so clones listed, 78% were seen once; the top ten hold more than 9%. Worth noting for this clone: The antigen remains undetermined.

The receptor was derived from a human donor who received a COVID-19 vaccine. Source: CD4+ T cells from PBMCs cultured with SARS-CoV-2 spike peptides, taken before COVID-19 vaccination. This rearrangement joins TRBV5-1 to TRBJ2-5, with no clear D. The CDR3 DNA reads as TGCGCCAGCAGCTTGGCAGGCTCGTACCAAGAGACCCAGTACTTC. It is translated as CASSLAGSYQETQYF.